This entry lists 4 T cell receptor beta chains sequenced from one sample in a study of molecular identifiers for immune sequencing clone quantification. Each CDR3 protein is one row after TCRdb ran MiXCR on the PCR reads. The data show about 320,000 distinct CDR3 sequences, 20% to 25% seen once. The material sequenced was naive CD8+ T cells from blood, with Jurkat cell RNA spiked in. Subset of the sample: FACS-sorted CD8+CD4-CCR7+CD45RA+ naive T cells. These receptors came from a human donor in good health. Some libraries in this study had Jurkat cell RNA spiked in.

In its sample, this clonotype was seen many times. The rearrangement links TRBV7-6 to TRBJ2-7, with 7 bases aligning to TRBD1. CDR3 size: 15 residues. With 1 base clipped from V and 1 base from J, the junction kept 4 bases outside the gene matches. The germline V gene encodes CDR1 SGHVS and CDR2 FNYEAQ. CDR3 in DNA: TGTGCCAGCAGCTTAGGGGCAGGGGGTTCCTACGAGCAGTACTTC. Translated, it gives CASSLGAGGSYEQYF.

This clonotype was picked up many times. This chain joins TRBV4-3 and TRBJ1-4, with D unresolved. V was trimmed by 4 bases and J by 0 bases, leaving 15 bases between them. Germline CDR1 LGHNA, CDR2 YSLEER. The CDR3 is 17 residues long. The CDR3 sequence is CASSPFYSDATNEKLFF. CDR3 DNA: TGCGCCAGCAGCCCGTTTTACAGCGATGCAACTAATGAAAAACTGTTTTTT.

This clonotype has at least ten counts. The rearrangement uses TRBV5-6 and TRBJ2-7, with D tentatively TRBD2 (5 bases). This CDR3 contains 14 residues. Deletions cut 4 bases from V and 4 bases from J, with 15 bases between. The V gene's germline CDR1 is SGHDT and CDR2 YYEEEE. CDR3 residues: CASSPTDLAYEQYF. The CDR3 coding sequence is TGTGCCAGCAGCCCGACGGACTTGGCTTACGAGCAGTACTTC.

About this clonotype: One base away lies a much larger clone, so this may be a sequencing read error. V gene TRBV7-9 combines with J gene TRBJ2-1; no clear D. The V end was cut by 7 bases, the J end by 6 bases, with 13 bases between. This CDR3 spans 13 amino acids. Germline V CDR1 and CDR2: SEHNR, FQNEAQ (reference sequence). The CDR3 loop is CASNPQSRNEQFF. The DNA of the CDR3 is TGTGCCAGCAACCCCCAAAGTCGCAATGAGCAGTTCTTC.